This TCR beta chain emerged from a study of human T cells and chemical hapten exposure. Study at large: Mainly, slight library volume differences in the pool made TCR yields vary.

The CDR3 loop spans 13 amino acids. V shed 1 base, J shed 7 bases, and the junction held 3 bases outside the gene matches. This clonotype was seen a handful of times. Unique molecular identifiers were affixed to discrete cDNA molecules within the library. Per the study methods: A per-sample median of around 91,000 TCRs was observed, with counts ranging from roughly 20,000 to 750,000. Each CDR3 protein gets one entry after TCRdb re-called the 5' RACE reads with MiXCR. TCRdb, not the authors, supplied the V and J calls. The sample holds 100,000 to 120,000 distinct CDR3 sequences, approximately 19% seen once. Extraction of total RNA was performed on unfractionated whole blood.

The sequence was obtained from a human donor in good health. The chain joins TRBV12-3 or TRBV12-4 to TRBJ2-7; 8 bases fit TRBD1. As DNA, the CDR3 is TGTGCCAGCAGTTTAGGGGACAGGATGGAGCAGTACTTC. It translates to CASSLGDRMEQYF.